This T cell receptor (beta chain) is drawn from a study of a mutant IDH1 vaccine in newly diagnosed glioma. Across the study: Initiation of the vaccine course occurred 4-6 weeks after radiotherapy alone, or alongside temozolomide cycles. Sex among treated patients split about 60% male, around 38% female; mean age was approximately 40 years. Study-wide results and caveats: Whatever changes occurred in top peripheral T cell clonotypes seemed unrelated to pseudoprogression.

V lost 2 bases, J lost 0 bases, and 8 bases stayed unmatched. The CDR3 is made up of 18 amino acids. Per the germline V gene, CDR1 is LNHDA and CDR2 is SQIVND (reference sequence). The assay was immunoSEQ multiplex PCR, and TCRdb's table has in-frame clones only and misses some. The sample yields roughly 38,000 clones, 60% to 85% seen once. Time point indicated: week 23, last vaccination. One vaccine dose held 300 ug of mutant IDH1 20-mer peptide and came with topical imiquimod. Comments on this clone: Its antigen remains unknown.

The sequenced sample was PBMCs, obtained from a glioma patient whose treatment included an IDH1 peptide vaccine. This clonotype was obtained from a woman in her thirties or forties with glioma. Some clones in this sample may be carry-over from other donors' samples. V is TRBV19 and J is TRBJ2-2, with 8 bases matching TRBD1. The CDR3 coding sequence is TGTGCCAGTAGTATACACGGAGGGGGACAGGCGAACACCGGGGAGCTGTTTTTT. Encoded protein: CASSIHGGGQANTGELFF. Full variable domain (outside the CDR3, taken from reference TRBV19 and TRBJ2-2): DGGITQSPKYLFRKEGQNVTLSCEQNLNHDAMYWYRQDPGQGLRLIYYSQIVNDFQKGDIAEGYSVSREKKESFPLTVTSAQKNPTAFYLCASSIHGGGQANTGELFFGEGSRLTVL.